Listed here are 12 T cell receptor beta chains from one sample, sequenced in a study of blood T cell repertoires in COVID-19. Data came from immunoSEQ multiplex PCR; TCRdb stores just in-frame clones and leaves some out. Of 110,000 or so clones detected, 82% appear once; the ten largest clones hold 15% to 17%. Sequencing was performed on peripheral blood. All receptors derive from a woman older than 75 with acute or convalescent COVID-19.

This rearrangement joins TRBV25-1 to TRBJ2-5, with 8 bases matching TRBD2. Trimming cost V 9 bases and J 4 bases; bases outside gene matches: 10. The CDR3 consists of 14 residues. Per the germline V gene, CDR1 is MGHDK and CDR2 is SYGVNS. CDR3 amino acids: CARRSGGGRETQYF. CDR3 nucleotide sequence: TGTGCCAGGAGAAGCGGGGGAGGGCGAGAGACCCAGTACTTC.

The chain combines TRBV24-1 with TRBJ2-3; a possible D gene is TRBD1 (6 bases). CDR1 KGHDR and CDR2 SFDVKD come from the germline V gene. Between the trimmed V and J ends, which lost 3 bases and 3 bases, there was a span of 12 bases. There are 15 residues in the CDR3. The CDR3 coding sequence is TGTGCCACCAGTGATCGGAGCAGGGGTACAGATACGCAGTATTTT. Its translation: CATSDRSRGTDTQYF.

The CDR3 protein is CASSLEQGIMNTEAFF. The CDR3 DNA sequence: TGCGCCAGCAGCTTGGAACAGGGAATCATGAACACTGAAGCTTTCTTT. V and J are TRBV5-1 and TRBJ1-1; D perhaps matches TRBD1 (6 bases). V was clipped by 0 bases and J by 0 bases, with 12 bases between them. The CDR3 runs 16 residues. CDR1 and CDR2 (germline): SGHRS, YFSETQ.

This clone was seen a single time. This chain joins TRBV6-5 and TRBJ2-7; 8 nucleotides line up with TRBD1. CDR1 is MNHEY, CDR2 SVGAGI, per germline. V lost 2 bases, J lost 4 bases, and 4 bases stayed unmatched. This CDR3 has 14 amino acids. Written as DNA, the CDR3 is TGTGCCAGCAGTTACCGGGACAGGCCGTACGAGCAGTACGTC. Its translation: CASSYRDRPYEQYV.

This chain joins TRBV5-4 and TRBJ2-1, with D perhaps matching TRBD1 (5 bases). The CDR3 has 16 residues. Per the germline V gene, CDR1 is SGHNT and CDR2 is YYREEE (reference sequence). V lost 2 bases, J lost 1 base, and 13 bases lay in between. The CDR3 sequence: CASSFYRGMSYNEQFF. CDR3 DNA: TGTGCCAGCAGCTTTTATAGGGGTATGTCCTACAATGAGCAGTTCTTC.

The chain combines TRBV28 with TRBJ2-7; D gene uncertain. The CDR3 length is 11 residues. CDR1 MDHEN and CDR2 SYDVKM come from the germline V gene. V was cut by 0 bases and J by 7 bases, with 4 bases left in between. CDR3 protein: CASSLWQEQYF. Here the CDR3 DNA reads TGTGCCAGCAGTTTATGGCAGGAGCAGTACTTC.

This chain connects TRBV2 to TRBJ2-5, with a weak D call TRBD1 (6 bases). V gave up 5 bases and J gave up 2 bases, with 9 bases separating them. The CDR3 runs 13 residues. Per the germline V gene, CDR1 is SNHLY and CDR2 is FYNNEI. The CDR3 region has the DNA TGTGCCAGCAGTTATACAGGGCAAGAGACCCAGTACTTC. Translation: CASSYTGQETQYF.

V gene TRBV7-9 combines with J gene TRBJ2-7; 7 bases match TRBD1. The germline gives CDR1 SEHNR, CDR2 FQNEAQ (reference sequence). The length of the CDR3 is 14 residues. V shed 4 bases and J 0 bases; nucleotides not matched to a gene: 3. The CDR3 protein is CASSSDRASYEQYF. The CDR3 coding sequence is TGTGCCAGCAGCTCCGACAGGGCCTCCTACGAGCAGTACTTC.

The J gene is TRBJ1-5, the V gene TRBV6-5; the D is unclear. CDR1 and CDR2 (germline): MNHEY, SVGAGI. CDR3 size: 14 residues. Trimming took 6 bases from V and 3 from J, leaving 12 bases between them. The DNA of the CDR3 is TGTGCCAGCAGATCTCGCGGGCTCAATCAGCCCCAGCATTTT. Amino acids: CASRSRGLNQPQHF.

CDR3 protein: CASNTGLWETQYF. In DNA form, the CDR3 reads TGTGCCAGCAACACAGGGCTCTGGGAGACCCAGTACTTC. The chain links TRBV28 to TRBJ2-5, with D possibly being TRBD1 (6 bases). The germline V and J ends were trimmed by 7 bases and 5 bases, with 14 bases remaining between them. There are 13 residues in the CDR3. Per the germline V gene, CDR1 is MDHEN and CDR2 is SYDVKM.

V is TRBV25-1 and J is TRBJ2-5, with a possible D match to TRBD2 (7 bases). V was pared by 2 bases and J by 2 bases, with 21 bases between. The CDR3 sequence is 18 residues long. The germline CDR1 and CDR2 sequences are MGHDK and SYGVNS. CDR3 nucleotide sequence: TGTGCCAGCAGTGAACCCCGAGGGGGGGGGAGGCTACAAGAGACCCAGTACTTC. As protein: CASSEPRGGGRLQETQYF.

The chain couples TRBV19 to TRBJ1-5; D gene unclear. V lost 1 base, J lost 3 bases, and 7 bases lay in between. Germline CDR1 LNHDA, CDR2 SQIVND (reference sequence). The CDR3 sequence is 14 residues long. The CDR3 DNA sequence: TGTGCCAGTAGTATAGTTACAGTCAATCAGCCCCAGCATTTT. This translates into CASSIVTVNQPQHF.